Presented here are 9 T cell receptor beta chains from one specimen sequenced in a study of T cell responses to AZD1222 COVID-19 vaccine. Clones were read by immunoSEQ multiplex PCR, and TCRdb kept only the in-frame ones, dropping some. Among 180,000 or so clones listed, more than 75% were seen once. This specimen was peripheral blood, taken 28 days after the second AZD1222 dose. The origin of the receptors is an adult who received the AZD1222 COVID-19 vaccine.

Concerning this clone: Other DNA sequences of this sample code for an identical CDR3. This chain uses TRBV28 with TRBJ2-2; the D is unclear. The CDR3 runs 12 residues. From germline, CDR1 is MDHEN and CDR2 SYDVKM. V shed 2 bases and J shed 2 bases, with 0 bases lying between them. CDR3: CASSLNTGELFF. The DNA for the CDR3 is TGTGCCAGCAGTTTAAACACCGGGGAGCTGTTTTTT.

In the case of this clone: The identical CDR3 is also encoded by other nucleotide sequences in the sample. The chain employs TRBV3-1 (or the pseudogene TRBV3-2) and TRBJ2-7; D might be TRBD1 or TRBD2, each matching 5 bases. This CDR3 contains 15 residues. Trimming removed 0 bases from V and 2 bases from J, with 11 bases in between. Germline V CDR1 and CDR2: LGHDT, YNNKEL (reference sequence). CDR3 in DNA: TGTGCCAGCAGCCAAGACCCGGGGCAACCCTACGAGCAGTACTTC. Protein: CASSQDPGQPYEQYF.

The CDR3 DNA reads as TGTGCCATCAGTGAGGGGACAATTGGTCGGGAGCAGTTCTTC. Its protein is CAISEGTIGREQFF. The chain links TRBV10-3 to TRBJ2-1, with D tentatively TRBD1 (6 bases). There are 14 residues in the CDR3. Trimming removed 2 bases at V and 10 bases at J, with 15 bases between. The V gene's germline CDR1 is ENHRY and CDR2 SYGVKD.

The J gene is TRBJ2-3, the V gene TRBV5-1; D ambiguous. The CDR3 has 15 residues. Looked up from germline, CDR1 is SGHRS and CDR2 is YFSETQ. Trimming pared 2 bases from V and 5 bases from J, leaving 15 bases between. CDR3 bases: TGCGCCAGCAGCTTTGGTCGGAGCCTACGAGATACGCAGTATTTT. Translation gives CASSFGRSLRDTQYF. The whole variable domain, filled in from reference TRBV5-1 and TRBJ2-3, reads KAGVTQTPRYLIKTRGQQVTLSCSPISGHRSVSWYQQTPGQGLQFLFEYFSETQRNKGNFPGRFSGRQFSNSRSEMNVSTLELGDSALYLCASSFGRSLRDTQYFGPGTRLTVL.

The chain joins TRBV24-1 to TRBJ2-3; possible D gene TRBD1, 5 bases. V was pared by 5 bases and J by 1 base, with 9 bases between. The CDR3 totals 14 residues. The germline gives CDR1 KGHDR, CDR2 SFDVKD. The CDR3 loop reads CATSAGHRTDTQYF. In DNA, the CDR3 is TGTGCCACCAGTGCCGGACACCGCACAGATACGCAGTATTTT.

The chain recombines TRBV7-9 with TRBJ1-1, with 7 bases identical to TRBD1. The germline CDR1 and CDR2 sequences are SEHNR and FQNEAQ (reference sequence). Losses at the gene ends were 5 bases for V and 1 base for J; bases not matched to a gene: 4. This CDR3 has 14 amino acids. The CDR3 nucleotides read TGTGCCAGCAGCAAGACAGGGTGGAACACTGAAGCTTTCTTT. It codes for CASSKTGWNTEAFF.

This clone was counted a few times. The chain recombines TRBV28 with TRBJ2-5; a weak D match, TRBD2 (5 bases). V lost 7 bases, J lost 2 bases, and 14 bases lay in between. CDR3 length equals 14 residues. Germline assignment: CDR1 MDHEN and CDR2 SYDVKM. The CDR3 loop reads CASTPRVIQETQYF. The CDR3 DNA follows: TGTGCCAGCACCCCGCGGGTAATTCAAGAGACCCAGTACTTC.

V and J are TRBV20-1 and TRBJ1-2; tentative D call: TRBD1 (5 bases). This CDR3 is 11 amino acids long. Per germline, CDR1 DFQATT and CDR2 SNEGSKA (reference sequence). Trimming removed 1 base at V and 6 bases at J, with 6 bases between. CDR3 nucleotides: TGCAGTGCTAGAGGGGGCGATGGCTACACCTTC. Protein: CSARGGDGYTF.

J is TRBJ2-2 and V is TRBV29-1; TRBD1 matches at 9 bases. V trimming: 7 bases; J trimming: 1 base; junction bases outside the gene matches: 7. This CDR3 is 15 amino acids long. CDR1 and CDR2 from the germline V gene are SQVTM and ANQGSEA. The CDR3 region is CSARTDRGNTGELFF. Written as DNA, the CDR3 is TGCAGCGCCAGAACGGACAGGGGGAACACCGGGGAGCTGTTTTTT.